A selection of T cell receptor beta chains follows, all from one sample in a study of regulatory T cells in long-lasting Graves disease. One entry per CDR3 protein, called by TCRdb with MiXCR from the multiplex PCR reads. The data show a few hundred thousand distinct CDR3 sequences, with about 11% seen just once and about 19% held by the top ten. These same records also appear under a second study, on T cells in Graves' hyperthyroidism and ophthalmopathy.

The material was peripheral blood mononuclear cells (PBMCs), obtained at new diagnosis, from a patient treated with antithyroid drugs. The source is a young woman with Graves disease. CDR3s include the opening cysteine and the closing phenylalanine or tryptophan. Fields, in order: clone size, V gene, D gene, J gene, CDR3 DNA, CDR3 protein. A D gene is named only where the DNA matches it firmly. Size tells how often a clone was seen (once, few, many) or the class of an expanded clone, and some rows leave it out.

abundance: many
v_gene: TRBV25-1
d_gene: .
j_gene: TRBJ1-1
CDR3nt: TGTGCCAGCAGTGTGGGTCTAGATGGGTGGGGAGCTTTCTTT
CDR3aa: CASSVGLDGWGAFF

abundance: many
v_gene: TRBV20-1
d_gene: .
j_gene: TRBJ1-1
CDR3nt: TGCAGTGCGTCGGGGAGTCGGTGGACTGAAGCTTTCTTT
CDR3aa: CSASGSRWTEAFF

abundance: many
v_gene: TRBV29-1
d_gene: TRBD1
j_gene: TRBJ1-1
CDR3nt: TGCAGCGCCTCACAGGGGCTCAGCACTGAAGCTTTCTTT
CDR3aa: CSASQGLSTEAFF

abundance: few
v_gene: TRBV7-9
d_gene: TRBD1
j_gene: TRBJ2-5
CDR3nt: TGTGCCAGCAGCTTAGTTAATCTGCTCCGGGACAGGCAAGAGACCCAGTACTTC
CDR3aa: CASSLVNLLRDRQETQYF

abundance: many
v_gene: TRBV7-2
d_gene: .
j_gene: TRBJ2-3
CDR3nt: TGTGCCAGCAGCTTAGCCCCTACTCGGGATACGCAGTATTTT
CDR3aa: CASSLAPTRDTQYF

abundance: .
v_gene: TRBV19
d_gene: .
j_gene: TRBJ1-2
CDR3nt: TGTGCCAGTACCCTCGCCCGGTTGAACTATGGCTACACCTTC
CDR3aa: CASTLARLNYGYTF

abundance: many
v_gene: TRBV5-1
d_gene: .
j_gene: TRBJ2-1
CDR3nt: TGCGCCAGCAGCTCCCAGACAACGGTTCATGAGCAGTTCTTC
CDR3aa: CASSSQTTVHEQFF

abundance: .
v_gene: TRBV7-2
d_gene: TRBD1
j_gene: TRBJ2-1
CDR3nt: TGTGCCAGCAGCGGGTGGGACAGGGGGGGAGGGACCTCCTACAATGAGCAGTTCTTC
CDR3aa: CASSGWDRGGGTSYNEQFF

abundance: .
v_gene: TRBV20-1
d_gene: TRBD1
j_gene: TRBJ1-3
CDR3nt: TGCAGTGCTAGAGATCCAACAGGGGGCGCTGGAAACACCATATATTTT
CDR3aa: CSARDPTGGAGNTIYF

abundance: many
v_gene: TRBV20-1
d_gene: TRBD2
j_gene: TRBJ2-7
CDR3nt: TGCAGTGCTATTAGAACCGGGACTAGCGGCTACGAGCAGTACTTC
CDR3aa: CSAIRTGTSGYEQYF

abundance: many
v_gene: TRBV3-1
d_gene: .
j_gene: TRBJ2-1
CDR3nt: TGTGCCAGCAGCCAAGATGACAATGAGCAGTTCTTC
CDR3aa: CASSQDDNEQFF

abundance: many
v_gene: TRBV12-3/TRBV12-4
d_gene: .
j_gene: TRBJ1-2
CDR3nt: TGTGCCAGCAGTAATACGGACAGTACTAACTATGGCTACACCTTC
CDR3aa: CASSNTDSTNYGYTF

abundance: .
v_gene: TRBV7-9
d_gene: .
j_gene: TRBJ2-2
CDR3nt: TGTGCCAGCAGGCGGGGAGGAATGAACACCGGGGAGCTGTTTTTT
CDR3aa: CASRRGGMNTGELFF

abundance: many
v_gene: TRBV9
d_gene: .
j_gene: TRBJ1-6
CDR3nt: TGTGCCAGCAGCGTAAGTGAGAATTCACCCCTCCACTTT
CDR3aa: CASSVSENSPLHF

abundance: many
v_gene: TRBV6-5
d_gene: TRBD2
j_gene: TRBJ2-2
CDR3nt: TGTGCCAGCAGTTACTCTGGGAGCGGGAGAGCTACCGGGGAGCTGTTTTTT
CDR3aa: CASSYSGSGRATGELFF

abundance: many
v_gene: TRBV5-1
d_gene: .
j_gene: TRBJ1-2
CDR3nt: TGCGCCAGCAGCTCGGGATACCCAAACTATGGCTACACCTTC
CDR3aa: CASSSGYPNYGYTF

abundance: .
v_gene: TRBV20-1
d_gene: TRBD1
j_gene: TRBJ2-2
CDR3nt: TGCAGTGCTAGGGGGACAGGGGTGATCGGGGAGCTGTTTTTT
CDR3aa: CSARGTGVIGELFF

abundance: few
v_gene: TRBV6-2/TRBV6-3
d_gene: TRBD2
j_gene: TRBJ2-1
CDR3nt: TGTGCCAGCAGTTACTCTCCAGCGGGGCCGAGGAATGAGCAGTTCTTC
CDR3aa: CASSYSPAGPRNEQFF

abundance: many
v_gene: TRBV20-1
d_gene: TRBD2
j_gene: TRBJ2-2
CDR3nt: TGCAGTGCTAGATTCCTAGCGGGAGAGTCCGGGGAGCTGTTTTTT
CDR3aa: CSARFLAGESGELFF

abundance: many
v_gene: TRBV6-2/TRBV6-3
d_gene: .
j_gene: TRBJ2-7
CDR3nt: TGTGCCAGCAGTTACTCTGGCGGGACTTACGAGCAGTACTTC
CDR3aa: CASSYSGGTYEQYF

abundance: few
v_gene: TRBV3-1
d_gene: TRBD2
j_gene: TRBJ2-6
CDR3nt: TGTGCCAGCAGCCTAACATCCGTTAGCGGGGGGGCACTTGGGGCCAACGTCCTGACTTTC
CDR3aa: CASSLTSVSGGALGANVLTF

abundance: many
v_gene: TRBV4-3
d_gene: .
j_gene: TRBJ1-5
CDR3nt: TGCGCCAGCAGCCAAGATTGGGGCCCAGGGTACCAGCCCCAGCATTTT
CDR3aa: CASSQDWGPGYQPQHF

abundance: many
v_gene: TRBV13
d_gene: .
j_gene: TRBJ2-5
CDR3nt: TGTGCCAGCAGCCAAGGGGGGCGGTGGCAAGAGACCCAGTACTTC
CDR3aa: CASSQGGRWQETQYF

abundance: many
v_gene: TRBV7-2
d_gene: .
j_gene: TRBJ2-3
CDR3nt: TGTGCCAACAGCTTCCGACCGAGGAGCACAGATACGCAGTATTTT
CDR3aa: CANSFRPRSTDTQYF

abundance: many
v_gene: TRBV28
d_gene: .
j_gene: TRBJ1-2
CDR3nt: TGTGCCAGCAGTGGCCTTTTGGGGGGCTACACCTTC
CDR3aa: CASSGLLGGYTF

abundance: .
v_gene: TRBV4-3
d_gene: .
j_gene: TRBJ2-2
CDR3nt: TGCGCCAGCAGCCAAGATCAAGGACTACGGAACACCGGGGAGCTGTTTTTT
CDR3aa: CASSQDQGLRNTGELFF

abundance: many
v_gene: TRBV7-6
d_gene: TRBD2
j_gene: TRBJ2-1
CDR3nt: TGTGCCAGCAGCGTGAGAGCGGGAGGAGATGAGCAGTTCTTC
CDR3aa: CASSVRAGGDEQFF

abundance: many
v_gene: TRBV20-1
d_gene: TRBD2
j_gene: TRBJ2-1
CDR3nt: TGCAGTGCTAGAGATATTCGAGTCGGAGCGGGAGGGCCCTCCTACAATGAGCAGTTCTTC
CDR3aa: CSARDIRVGAGGPSYNEQFF

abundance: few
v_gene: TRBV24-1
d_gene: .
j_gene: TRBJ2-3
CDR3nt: TGTGCCACCAGTGATGGGGGGGCTCGGACGCAGTATTTT
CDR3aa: CATSDGGARTQYF

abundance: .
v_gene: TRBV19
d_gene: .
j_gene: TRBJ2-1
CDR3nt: TGTGCCAGTAGTATAGATCTGGGAGCGATACAGTTCTTC
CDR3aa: CASSIDLGAIQFF

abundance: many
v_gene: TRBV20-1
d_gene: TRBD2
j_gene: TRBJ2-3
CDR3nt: TGCAGTGCTAGGAGACTAGCGGGAGGCCGGAAGGGTTATACGCAGTATTTT
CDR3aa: CSARRLAGGRKGYTQYF

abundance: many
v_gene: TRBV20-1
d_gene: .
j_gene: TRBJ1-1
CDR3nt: TGCAGTGCTAGAGATTCGAACACTGAAGCTTTCTTT
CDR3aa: CSARDSNTEAFF

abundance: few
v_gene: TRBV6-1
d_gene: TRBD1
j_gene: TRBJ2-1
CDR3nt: TGTGCCAGCAGAGACCTGACAGGGGGGTTTGGGAATGAGCAGTTCTTC
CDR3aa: CASRDLTGGFGNEQFF

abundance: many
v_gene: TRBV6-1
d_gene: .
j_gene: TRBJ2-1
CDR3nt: TGTGCCAGCAGTGAAGGTGGCCGGAGCTCCTACAATGAGCAGTTCTTC
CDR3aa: CASSEGGRSSYNEQFF

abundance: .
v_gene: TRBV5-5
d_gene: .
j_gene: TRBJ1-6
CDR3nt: TGTGCCAGCAGCTTGACAGCTGTTGTTGGAGCCCTCCACTTT
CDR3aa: CASSLTAVVGALHF